This T cell receptor beta chain appears in the sequencing data of a study of human T cells and chemical hapten exposure. The study's findings and limits: Unchanged with DPC sensitization were TCRs above 1 in 1000 frequency.

In the source study's methods: Around 97,000 TCRs per sample was the median, with a range of about 20,000 to 700,000. TCRdb redid the calling of the RACE reads with MiXCR, one entry per CDR3 protein. The V and J calls follow TCRdb's processing rather than the paper's. The repertoire consists of under 45,000 distinct CDR3 sequences, with 5.5% occurring once and the leading ten covering 9.5% to 15%. V dropped 4 bases and J dropped 4; count of bases not matched to a gene: 5. The CDR3 has 15 residues. Germline V gives CDR1 LGHNA, CDR2 YNFKEQ. This clonotype has ten or more counts. As yet, its antigen is unknown. Noted time point: healthy volunteer bleed at 6 weeks. Unfractionated whole blood was the source from which total RNA was extracted.

The gene calls are TRBV4-2 and TRBJ2-1; 9 bases match TRBD2. The sequence derives from a human donor in good health. Some clones in this sample may be carry-over from other donors' samples. The source material was whole blood. This chain's CDR3 is CASSPRSGGYNEQFF. CDR3 nucleotide sequence: TGTGCCAGCAGCCCCAGGAGCGGGGGGTACAATGAGCAGTTCTTC.